Listed below are T cell receptor beta chains from one sample, sequenced in a study of identical twins. TCRdb reprocessed the 5' RACE reads via MiXCR and lists one record per CDR3 protein. The sample yields 1.5 million or so distinct CDR3 sequences, under 35% seen once. The sequenced sample consisted of cord blood. The source is a newborn girl in good health. The CDR3 runs from the conserved cysteine through the conserved F or W. A D gene is named only where the DNA matches it firmly. Only some rows state a clone size, as once, few, many or a class for expanded clones.

d_gene	j_gene	v_gene	abundance	CDR3nt	CDR3aa
TRBD2	TRBJ2-1	TRBV27	.	TGTGCCAGCAGTATCCCGGGAGGGGGGGATGAGCAGTTCTTC	CASSIPGGGDEQFF
.	TRBJ2-1	TRBV24-1	.	TGTGCCACCAGGCCCACGGGTCTTCCAGATGAGCAGTTCTTC	CATRPTGLPDEQFF
.	TRBJ1-2	TRBV25-1	.	TGTGCCAGCAGTGAACTTACGGGTCCCTACTATGGCTACACCTTC	CASSELTGPYYGYTF
.	TRBJ2-3	TRBV7-2	.	TGTGCCAGCAGCCCAAGACTAGGTGGGGTTAGGTTGGATACGCAGTATTTT	CASSPRLGGVRLDTQYF
TRBD2	TRBJ2-1	TRBV7-8	.	TGTGCCAGCAGCTTTTTTTCTAGCGGGAGAACCGAGGCGTACAATGAGCAGTTCTTC	CASSFFSSGRTEAYNEQFF
TRBD1	TRBJ2-5	TRBV24-1	.	TGTGCCACCAGTGATTTTCCCAGGGGGCTCGGGACCCAGTACTTC	CATSDFPRGLGTQYF
.	TRBJ2-1	TRBV12-3/TRBV12-4	.	TGTGCCAGCAGTTTAATCGGGAGTAGGTTCTTC	CASSLIGSRFF
.	TRBJ2-5	TRBV12-3/TRBV12-4	once	TGTGCCAGCAGTTTCGGGGGGCGAGGGACCCAGTACTTC	CASSFGGRGTQYF
.	TRBJ1-2	TRBV20-1	.	TGCAGTGCTATTAACAGGGAAGACTATGGCTACACCTTC	CSAINREDYGYTF
.	TRBJ2-1	TRBV4-1	many	TGCGCCAGCAGCCAAGTGCATCCGGGAGCACGCTCCTACAATGAGCAGTTCTTC	CASSQVHPGARSYNEQFF
.	TRBJ2-3	TRBV7-9	.	TGTGCCAGCACCACGGTGGGGGACTGGGAGTATTTT	CASTTVGDWEYF
TRBD2	TRBJ2-7	TRBV25-1	.	TGTGCCAGCAGAGGGGGACTAGATAGGGACGAGCAGTACTTC	CASRGGLDRDEQYF
TRBD1	TRBJ1-4	TRBV7-9	.	TGTGCCAGCAGCCCCGCACAGGGGACCGCAACTAATGAAAAACTGTTTTTT	CASSPAQGTATNEKLFF
TRBD1	TRBJ1-1	TRBV20-1	.	TGCAGTGCTACGGACAGGACTGAAGCTTTCTTT	CSATDRTEAFF
TRBD2	TRBJ2-7	TRBV7-2	many	TGTGCCAGCAGCTTAGCTAGCGGGGGGTCCTACGAGCAGTACTTC	CASSLASGGSYEQYF
.	TRBJ2-7	TRBV7-2	.	TGTGCCAGCAGCTTCGGGCCATTTAACAATGAGCAGTACTTC	CASSFGPFNNEQYF
.	TRBJ1-1	TRBV28	few	TGTGCCAGCAGTTTCGCCCACACTGAAGCTTTCTTT	CASSFAHTEAFF
.	TRBJ2-3	TRBV29-1	few	TGCAGCGTTGAAGTCACAGGGATGGATACGCAGTATTTT	CSVEVTGMDTQYF
.	TRBJ2-3	TRBV12-3/TRBV12-4	many	TGTGCCAGCATTGGCGACGAGAGCACAGATACGCAGTATTTT	CASIGDESTDTQYF
.	TRBJ1-1	TRBV25-1	.	TGTGCCAGCAGTGGTGTAGGGAACACTGAAGCTTTCTTT	CASSGVGNTEAFF
.	TRBJ2-7	TRBV7-7	.	TGTGCTAGGAGCTTGAGGGTCCGGCCCTACGAGCAGTACTTC	CARSLRVRPYEQYF
.	TRBJ2-5	TRBV7-2	.	TGTGCCAGCAGCTTAGCTATGAGGGTCAATGAGCAGTACTTC	CASSLAMRVNEQYF
.	TRBJ2-3	TRBV20-1	few	TGCAGTGCTAGCTGGCCAGGTCTCACAGATACGCAGTATTTT	CSASWPGLTDTQYF
TRBD1	TRBJ2-1	TRBV5-1	.	TGCGCCAGCAGCTTGGGACAGGGGGCCGGTTACAATGAGCAGTTCTTC	CASSLGQGAGYNEQFF
.	TRBJ2-3	TRBV9	few	TGTGCCAGCAGCACAATAGTCTCTAGCACAGATACGCAGTATTTT	CASSTIVSSTDTQYF
TRBD2	TRBJ2-1	TRBV20-1	few	TGCAGTGCTAGCTCGGGACTAGCGGTCTCCTACAATGAGCAGTTCTTC	CSASSGLAVSYNEQFF
.	TRBJ1-4	TRBV29-1	few	TGCAGCGTTAAGACGGGGGGGCTTGGTGAAAAACTGTTTTTT	CSVKTGGLGEKLFF
TRBD2	TRBJ2-7	TRBV7-9	.	TGTGCCAGCAGAACGACTAGCGGGGCCTCCTACGAGCAGTACTTC	CASRTTSGASYEQYF
.	TRBJ2-3	TRBV24-1	few	TGTGCCACCAGTGACTCCGAGGACCGAACTAGCACAGATACGCAGTATTTT	CATSDSEDRTSTDTQYF
.	TRBJ2-1	TRBV4-1	.	TGCGCCAGCAGCCAAGATGGACGGGGGCAGTTCTTC	CASSQDGRGQFF
TRBD1	TRBJ2-3	TRBV5-1	few	TGCGCCAGCAGCTTGCAGGGACAGGGAGGAGATACGCAGTATTTT	CASSLQGQGGDTQYF
.	TRBJ2-7	TRBV5-1	many	TGCGCCAGCAGCTTGGTGTCTAGCTTCTACGAGCAGTACTTC	CASSLVSSFYEQYF
.	TRBJ1-1	TRBV29-1	.	TGCAGCGTTAACCAGAGGGGGACTGAAGCTTTCTTT	CSVNQRGTEAFF
TRBD2	TRBJ2-3	TRBV4-2	few	TGTGCCAGCAGCCAAGAGGGACTAGCGGGGGGGCCCACAGATACGCAGTATTTT	CASSQEGLAGGPTDTQYF
TRBD1	TRBJ1-2	TRBV6-2/TRBV6-3	few	TGTGCCAGCAGTTCGGTCTGGGACAGGGCTGGCTATGGCTACACCTTC	CASSSVWDRAGYGYTF
.	TRBJ2-5	TRBV29-1	.	TGCAGCGTTGGCTTCTCTGGGGACGGGCAGTACTTC	CSVGFSGDGQYF
TRBD1	TRBJ2-3	TRBV24-1	.	TGTGCCACCAGTAGGACAGGGCGGACAGATACGCAGTATTTT	CATSRTGRTDTQYF
.	TRBJ2-5	TRBV7-9	few	TGTGCCAGCAGCCACCCTAGCGCTCAAGAGACCCAGTACTTC	CASSHPSAQETQYF
TRBD1	TRBJ2-7	TRBV25-1	few	TGTGCCAGCAGTGAATCTAGGACAGGGGGACCCTACGAGCAGTACTTC	CASSESRTGGPYEQYF
.	TRBJ2-1	TRBV28	.	TGTGCCAGCAGTTTAGGGAGGCCCCCAAGTGGAGAGACCCAGTTCTTC	CASSLGRPPSGETQFF